This T cell receptor beta chain was captured in a study of T cell responses to AZD1222 COVID-19 vaccine (dated by TCRdb to 2020 to 2022). Some background on the complete study: AZD1222 recipients given second doses at about 4 weeks or at about 12 weeks were pooled, since spike-specific TCR depth and breadth were not found to differ between the two schedules. Enrollment into the trials was organized by age into subgroups of 18-55, 56-69 and 70-plus years, and those subgroups contained about 160, 30 and 59 TCR-sequenced participants, respectively. TCR sequencing was performed for 230 to 250 trial participants, of whom about 200 were given two doses of AZD1222 and around 26 were given two doses of MenACWY control vaccine.

Remarks on this clone: The antigen it recognizes is unknown. Base qualities are missing; no much larger clone stands one base away.

Its CDR3 holds 14 amino acids, cysteine through phenylalanine. CDR3 DNA only is kept here, 42 bases in frame from base 1. CDR1 and CDR2 (MDHEN, SYDVKM) derive from the germline V gene. V is shortened by 8 bases, J by 2 bases, and the region joining them spans 15 bases. The CDR3 regions of human TCRbeta chains were analyzed by immunosequencing. On the study's bioinformatics: TCRs in the repertoires were compared against a reference library of SARS-CoV-2-specific TCRs that had been generated with the MIRA antigen-specificity platform. Breadth was defined as the fraction of unique TCRs that were SARS-CoV-2-associated, and depth was defined as the fraction of total T cells that were SARS-CoV-2-associated. Using the MIRA data, each spike-specific TCR was assigned both to the spike region to which the TCR was reactive and to a CD4 or CD8 class. Log10-transformed breadth and depth values were compared by one-way ANOVA with Sidak's multiple comparisons tests. TCRdb holds this immuneACCESS table with in-frame rearrangements only. Some clones are missing; in checked studies, unresolved V genes explain under half, and the rest has no known cause. V and J calls and clone size are copied from that table; D and trimming were computed from the DNA. A total of 150,000 to 200,000 clones appear in this sample, around 93% of them only once. The top ten clones comprise roughly 8.4% of the sample.

What the study reported, not specific to this receptor: Nearly half of unique spike-specific TCRs reportedly recognized epitopes outside regions mutated in the B.1.351 and B.1.1.7 variants. Participants were mostly white British, with more females than males. The authors suggested clonal diversity may have been underestimated. A significant rise in spike-specific TCR breadth and depth was observed after two AZD1222 doses relative to day 0 and relative to MenACWY recipients. The whole spike protein was spanned by vaccine-associated CD4 TCRs, and dominant responses were seen in regions 160-218 and 743-854. No day 14 peak-response samples were available, so repertoires were characterized only after the peak T cell response. The 56-69-year group was small, and its depth increase did not reach significance, likely because of low power. Conclusions about previously exposed vaccinees were limited because only a handful of AZD1222 recipients were SARS-CoV-2 seropositive at baseline.

Explained via the paper, the time point label denotes: baseline before first vaccination. Vaccinee samples were obtained from the UK trials COV001 and COV002, which included a single-blind randomized controlled phase 2/3 trial of AZD1222 (ChAdOx1 nCoV-19) in healthy adults. For TCRbeta chain sequencing, PBMC samples were collected from trial participants at day 0 and at day 28 after the second dose. The sample was peripheral blood, taken on day 0 of AZD1222 vaccination. The chain uses TRBV28 and TRBJ1-1, with TRBD1 as a weak D call on 5 bases. The clonotype originates from an adult in good health. The DNA sequence is given as TGTGCCAGCGTTCCGGGACTCTTTAACACTGAAGCTTTCTTT. This is translated as CASVPGLFNTEAFF.